This T cell receptor beta chain was sequenced during a study of T-cell memory formation after mild COVID-19. Constant-segment primers served in 5'RACE that generated TCR alpha and TCR beta cDNA libraries bearing sample barcodes and UMIs. TCRdb fed the 5' RACE reads into MiXCR, producing one record per CDR3 protein. The table lists 560,000 or so distinct CDR3 sequences, around 16% of them singletons. Only a few counts were recorded for this clonotype. The antigen remains undetermined. Overall study results and limits: Detection of some responders pre-infection suggested pre-existing cross-reactive memory T cells participated.

This TCR was sampled from an adult woman who had mild COVID-19 (a few samples of this study predate the infection). Cell type and time point are not known. The sample taken for sequencing was PBMCs or a T cell subset sorted from them (not recorded which).

In nucleotides, the CDR3 is TGTGCCAGCAGCTCCCGCTCTGGGGCGCACTCTGGGGCCAACGTCCTGACTTTC. It encodes CASSSRSGAHSGANVLTF. The chain is built from TRBV7-2 and TRBJ2-6, with D perhaps TRBD1 (5 bases). V lost 4 bases and J lost 0, with 16 bases in between. Germline V CDR1 and CDR2: SGHTA, FQGNSA. This CDR3 comprises 18 residues.